One TCR beta chain is described in this entry. The CDR3 runs 15 residues. CDR1 and CDR2 (germline): MRHNA, SNTAGT. V trimming: 4 bases; J trimming: 1 base; junction bases outside the gene matches: 5. The sample originates from a study of technical replicates of blood from several donors. Generated by immunoSEQ multiplex PCR, the TCRdb table keeps only in-frame clones and is missing some. Of 70,000 to 80,000 clones in the sample, approximately 96% are singletons; the top ten hold 0.2% to 0.25%. Sequences were obtained from T cells isolated from PBMCs. This sequence originates from a human donor in good health. The chain has TRBV6-4 and TRBJ1-1; TRBD1 agrees at 8 bases. In DNA, the CDR3 is TGTGCCAGCAGTGTAGGGACAGGACGGAACACTGAAGCTTTCTTT. Protein product: CASSVGTGRNTEAFF.